The 21 T cell receptor beta chains below all came from one sample that was sequenced in a study of blood T cell repertoires in COVID-19. Sequencing used immunoSEQ multiplex PCR; TCRdb keeps in-frame clones, though not all of them. There are about 81,000 clones in the sample; 70% to 85% occur only once, and about 4% lies in the top ten. The material sequenced was peripheral blood. The receptors were sampled from a woman aged 45 to 65 with acute or convalescent COVID-19.

A few counts support this clone. This rearrangement joins TRBV6-5 to TRBJ2-7, with TRBD1 matching over 8 bases. The junction had 6 bases not matched to a gene; V was cut back by 6 bases and J by 5 bases. CDR1 is MNHEY, CDR2 SVGAGI, per germline. This CDR3 contains 13 residues. The CDR3 nucleotides are TGTGCCAGCAGGTCGGACAGGGAGCACGAGCAGTACTTC. It encodes CASRSDREHEQYF.

This chain connects TRBV6-6 to TRBJ1-5; 10 nucleotides agree with TRBD1. CDR1 MNHNY and CDR2 SVGAGI come from the germline V gene (reference sequence). The CDR3 has 16 residues. V gave up 5 bases and J gave up 0 bases; unmatched junction bases: 4. The CDR3 nucleotides are TGTGCCAGCAGTACGACAGGGGGCCATAGCAATCAGCCCCAGCATTTT. This gives the protein CASSTTGGHSNQPQHF.

Worth noting for this clone: Other nucleotide sequences in the sample specify the same CDR3. V is TRBV7-2 and J is TRBJ1-5; D is uncertain. Trimming cost V 1 base and J 4 bases, with 8 bases left between them. This CDR3 contains 14 residues. Germline CDR1 and CDR2: SGHTA and FQGNSA. The DNA for the CDR3 is TGTGCCAGCAGCTTAGAGAGAGGGAATCAGCCCCAGCATTTT. Amino acid sequence: CASSLERGNQPQHF.

The V call is TRBV7-2, the J call TRBJ2-1; 13 bases are shared with TRBD2. Losses at the gene ends were 3 bases for V and 10 bases for J; bases not matched to a gene: 9. Germline CDR1 reads SGHTA; CDR2 reads FQGNSA. CDR3 size: 16 residues. The CDR3 loop is CASSLTSGGPTEEQFF. In nucleotides, the CDR3 is TGTGCCAGCAGCTTGACTAGCGGGGGGCCGACGGAAGAGCAGTTCTTC.

This clone appeared a few times. V and J are TRBV5-1 and TRBJ1-3; TRBD1 agrees at 7 bases. Germline CDR1 is SGHRS and CDR2 is YFSETQ. This CDR3 has 13 residues. Unmatched junction bases numbered 9, after V lost 7 bases and J lost 8 bases. CDR3 DNA sequence: TGCGCCAGCGCCAACGGACAGGCGGACACCATATATTTT. It encodes CASANGQADTIYF.

The chain recombines TRBV6-2 or TRBV6-3 with TRBJ2-1, with TRBD2 identical over 9 bases. Germline V gene lookup returns CDR1 MNHEY and CDR2 SVGEGT. Trimming took 0 bases from V and 6 from J; bases not matched to a gene: 9. The CDR3 has 17 residues. CDR3 bases: TGTGCCAGCAGTTACTCAAGGGGAGCTAGCGGGGTCAATGAGCAGTTCTTC. Residues: CASSYSRGASGVNEQFF.

The chain is built from TRBV18 and TRBJ1-2; D uncertain. This CDR3 contains 16 residues. Germline V gene sequence: CDR1 KGHSH, CDR2 LQKENI. Trimming shortened V by 0 bases and J by 0 bases, and 11 bases separated the two germline ends. DNA for the CDR3: TGTGCCAGCTCACCACCATGGGGAGACACTAACTATGGCTACACCTTC. Translated: CASSPPWGDTNYGYTF.

This sequence joins TRBV6-6 and TRBJ1-5; TRBD1 matches 8 bases. CDR1 is MNHNY, CDR2 SVGAGI, per germline (reference sequence). V was clipped by 5 bases and J by 0 bases; unmatched bases: 12. CDR3 length equals 18 residues. CDR3 loop: CASSQRQGRYYSNQPQHF. CDR3 DNA: TGTGCCAGCAGTCAAAGACAGGGGAGATACTATAGCAATCAGCCCCAGCATTTT.

V and J are TRBV2 and TRBJ1-2; D unresolved. V was shortened by 6 bases and J by 8 bases, with 16 bases between the two germline ends. The germline V gene has CDR1 SNHLY and CDR2 FYNNEI. This CDR3 spans 13 amino acids. The CDR3 DNA sequence: TGTGCCAGCAGCTATTATCCGCAGGAAGGCTACACCTTC. Its protein is CASSYYPQEGYTF.

The rearrangement links TRBV24-1 to TRBJ2-1, with unresolved D. Between the trimmed V and J ends, which lost 3 bases and 6 bases, there was a span of 5 bases. Germline-derived CDR1 and CDR2 are KGHDR and SFDVKD. The CDR3 spans 12 residues. The chain's CDR3 is CATSDQFNEQFF. CDR3 coding DNA: TGTGCCACCAGTGATCAATTCAATGAGCAGTTCTTC.

This clone has just one count. The rearrangement links TRBV12-3 or TRBV12-4 to TRBJ1-5; the D is unclear. V was trimmed by 5 bases and J by 6 bases, leaving 11 bases between them. This CDR3 region has 13 residues. The CDR3 reads CASSAGFRQPQHF. CDR3 sequence (DNA): TGTGCCAGCAGTGCAGGTTTCCGTCAGCCCCAGCATTTT.

This clone appeared a few times. The chain combines TRBV3-1 (or the pseudogene TRBV3-2) with TRBJ1-2; 9 positions agree with TRBD1. This CDR3 has 14 residues. The germline gives CDR1 LGHDT, CDR2 YNNKEL (reference sequence). The trim removed 6 bases at V and 4 bases at J, leaving 6 bases unmatched. CDR3 residues: CASSLTGGPYGYTF. CDR3 coding DNA: TGTGCCAGCAGTCTTACAGGGGGCCCCTATGGCTACACCTTC.

V usage is TRBV29-1 and J usage is TRBJ2-2, with 7 bases identical to TRBD2. The germline gives CDR1 SQVTM, CDR2 ANQGSEA. Trimming cost V 2 bases and J 4 bases; bases outside gene matches: 4. This CDR3 contains 14 residues. The CDR3 spells CSVEMGGTTGELFF. The CDR3, as DNA: TGCAGCGTTGAAATGGGGGGGACCACCGGGGAGCTGTTTTTT.

The V gene is TRBV15, the J gene TRBJ2-7; weak D call: TRBD1 (5 bases). Looked up from germline, CDR1 is LNHNV and CDR2 is YYDKDF (reference sequence). This CDR3 comprises 16 residues. Trimming shortened V by 3 bases and J by 1 base, and 16 bases separated the two germline ends. The CDR3 reads CATSRARDSMSYEQYF. In DNA, the CDR3 is TGTGCCACCAGCAGGGCCCGAGACAGTATGTCCTACGAGCAGTACTTC.

This clone was picked up one time. This chain joins TRBV2 and TRBJ2-5; 9 bases map to TRBD2. The CDR3 loop spans 16 amino acids. Trimming cost V 1 base and J 1 base; bases outside gene matches: 4. From germline, CDR1 is SNHLY and CDR2 FYNNEI. CDR3 amino acids: CASSEGPAGGQETQYF. The CDR3 DNA follows: TGTGCCAGCAGTGAAGGTCCAGCGGGGGGCCAAGAGACCCAGTACTTC.

As DNA, the CDR3 is TGTGCCAGCAGCTTCGGACTCAGCACAGATACGCAGTATTTT. This encodes CASSFGLSTDTQYF. The V call is TRBV13, the J call TRBJ2-3; TRBD2 is a possible D gene (5 bases). The V end was cut by 3 bases, the J end by 0 bases, with 7 bases between. The CDR3 spans 14 residues. CDR1 and CDR2 from the germline V gene are PRHDT and FYEKMQ (reference sequence).

This clone has a single count. This chain connects TRBV7-8 to TRBJ1-4, with TRBD1 matching over 9 bases. The CDR3 totals 14 residues. Germline lookup yields CDR1 SGHVS and CDR2 FQNEAQ. V gave up 1 base and J gave up 6 bases; unmatched junction bases: 0. CDR3 nucleotides: TGTGCCAGCAGCTTAGGGACAGGGGATGAAAAACTGTTTTTT. Its protein is CASSLGTGDEKLFF.

The genes are TRBV5-1 and TRBJ2-4, with D uncertain. The CDR3 contains 15 residues. V lost 0 bases, J lost 2 bases, and 9 bases lay in between. CDR1 and CDR2 from the germline V gene are SGHRS and YFSETQ. DNA for the CDR3: TGCGCCAGCAGCTTGGGCGCGCCGTCCAAAAACATTCAGTACTTC. The encoded protein is CASSLGAPSKNIQYF. The whole variable domain, filled in from reference TRBV5-1 and TRBJ2-4, reads KAGVTQTPRYLIKTRGQQVTLSCSPISGHRSVSWYQQTPGQGLQFLFEYFSETQRNKGNFPGRFSGRQFSNSRSEMNVSTLELGDSALYLCASSLGAPSKNIQYFGAGTRLSVL.

The chain recombines TRBV29-1 with TRBJ2-1; no clear D gene. Trimming removed 4 bases from V and 0 bases from J, with 7 bases in between. Germline V gene data show CDR1 as SQVTM and CDR2 as ANQGSEA. The CDR3 totals 13 residues. CDR3 loop: CSVVPVSYNEQFF. The DNA of the CDR3 is TGCAGCGTTGTGCCGGTCTCCTACAATGAGCAGTTCTTC.

The chain combines TRBV5-1 with TRBJ1-4, with 9 bases aligning to TRBD1. Germline CDR1 reads SGHRS; CDR2 reads YFSETQ. The CDR3 has 15 residues. J was trimmed by 8 bases and V by 4 bases; bases with no gene match: 9. CDR3 residues: CASSAVTGGGEKLFF. CDR3 in DNA: TGCGCCAGCAGCGCCGTGACAGGGGGAGGCGAAAAACTGTTTTTT.

Only a few counts were recorded for this clone. This sequence joins TRBV29-1 and TRBJ1-5; D not resolved. Germline-derived CDR1 and CDR2 are SQVTM and ANQGSEA. CDR3 size: 14 residues. The V gene lost 6 bases and the J gene lost 3 bases, with 15 bases spanning the gap. CDR3 loop: CSVAEREVNQPQHF. CDR3 bases: TGCAGCGTGGCAGAGAGGGAGGTCAATCAGCCCCAGCATTTT.